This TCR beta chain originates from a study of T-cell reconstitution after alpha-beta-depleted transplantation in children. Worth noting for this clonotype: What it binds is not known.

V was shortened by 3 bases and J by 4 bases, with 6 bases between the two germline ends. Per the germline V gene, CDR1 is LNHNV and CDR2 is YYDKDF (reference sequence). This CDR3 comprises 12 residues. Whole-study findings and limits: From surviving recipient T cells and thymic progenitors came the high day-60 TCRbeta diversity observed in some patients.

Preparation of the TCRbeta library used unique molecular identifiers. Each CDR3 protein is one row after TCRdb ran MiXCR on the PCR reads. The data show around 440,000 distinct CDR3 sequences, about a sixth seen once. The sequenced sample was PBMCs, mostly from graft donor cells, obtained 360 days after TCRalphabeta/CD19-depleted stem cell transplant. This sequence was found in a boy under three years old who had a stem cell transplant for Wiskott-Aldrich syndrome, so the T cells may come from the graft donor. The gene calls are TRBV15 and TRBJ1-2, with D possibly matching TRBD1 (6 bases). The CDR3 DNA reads TGTGCCACCAGCAGGGACAGCTATGGCTACACCTTC. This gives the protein CATSRDSYGYTF.